The present T cell receptor (delta chain) was sequenced within a study of gamma-delta T cells after stem cell transplantation. The CDR3 length is 20 residues. From germline, CDR1 is GEAIGNYY and CDR2 EKD. V was trimmed by 2 bases and J by 2 bases, leaving 29 bases between them. This clone was picked up a small number of times. TCRdb repeated clone calling on the RT-PCR reads with CATT. The sample consists of 2,000 to 3,000 delta-chain clones, around 2.7% of them appearing once. This TCR came from a human donor. It is not recorded whose cells these are; they may come from a transplant donor. The sequencing sample was made of gamma-delta T cells. The J gene is TRDJ1, the V gene TRDV2; TRDD3 might be the D (6 bases). CDR3 protein: CACDNLTGSPIRGRTDKLIF. CDR3 sequence (DNA): TGTGCCTGTGACAATCTTACTGGGAGCCCTATCCGCGGTAGGACCGATAAACTCATCTTT.